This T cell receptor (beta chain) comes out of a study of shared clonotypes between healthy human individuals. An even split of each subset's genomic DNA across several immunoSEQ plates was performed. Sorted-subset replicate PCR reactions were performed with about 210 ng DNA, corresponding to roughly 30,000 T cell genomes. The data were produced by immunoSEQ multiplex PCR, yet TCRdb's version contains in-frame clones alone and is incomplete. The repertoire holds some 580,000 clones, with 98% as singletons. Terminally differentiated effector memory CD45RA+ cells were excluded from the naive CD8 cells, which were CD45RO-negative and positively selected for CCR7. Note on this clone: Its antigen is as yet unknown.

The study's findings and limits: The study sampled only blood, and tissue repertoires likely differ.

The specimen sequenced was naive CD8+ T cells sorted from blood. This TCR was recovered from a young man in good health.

CDR3 in DNA: TGCAGCGTTGAAATGGACGGAAAAACTTCCTACGAGCAGTACTTC. Encoded protein: CSVEMDGKTSYEQYF. This chain uses TRBV29-1 with TRBJ2-7; no definite D call. Germline loops: CDR1 SQVTM, CDR2 ANQGSEA. Trimming pared 2 bases from V and 1 base from J, leaving 15 bases between. The CDR3 length is 15 residues.